The present entry profiles one TCR beta chain with its context. The target antigen is unknown. TCRdb passed the 5' RACE reads through MiXCR, listing each CDR3 protein once. The sample holds approximately 260,000 distinct CDR3 sequences, more than 12% seen once. V lost 0 bases and J lost 6, with 10 bases in between. There are 14 residues in the CDR3. Germline V lookup: CDR1 SGHTA, CDR2 FQGTGA. This entry belongs to a study of identical twins. Study-level points and caveats: The analysis was cross-sectional rather than longitudinal within donors. Cord blood beta clonotypes present at high abundance carried fewer insertions; no such pattern appeared in memory repertoires.

Sequencing used memory (CD45RO+) T cells sorted from blood. V is TRBV7-3 and J is TRBJ2-3; D uncertain. The source is a woman younger than 30 in good health. The CDR3 reads CASSLTSWRDTQYF. CDR3 in DNA: TGTGCCAGCAGCTTAACGTCGTGGCGTGATACGCAGTATTTT.